This entry describes one T cell receptor (beta chain). The record originates from a study of T cells in Graves' hyperthyroidism and ophthalmopathy. From RNA transcripts, TCR beta CDR3 regions were amplified. The HTBI set primed first-round TCR CDR3 RT-PCR. One entry per CDR3 protein, called by TCRdb with MiXCR from the multiplex PCR reads. This sample has more than 500,000 distinct CDR3 sequences; over 45% occur once, and the top ten carry roughly 45%. The germline V and J ends were trimmed by 4 bases and 4 bases, with 17 bases remaining between them. The germline CDR1 and CDR2 sequences are SQVTM and ANQGSEA. This CDR3 comprises 16 residues.

The material sequenced was peripheral blood or thyroid tissue (not recorded which). The clonotype originates from an adult woman with Graves' disease, either hyperthyroidism or ophthalmopathy (not recorded which). The genes are TRBV29-1 and TRBJ1-6; no definite D call. The CDR3 region is CSVAGSPRAYNSPLHF. CDR3 nucleotides: TGCAGCGTTGCCGGGTCCCCTCGCGCTTATAATTCACCCCTCCACTTT.